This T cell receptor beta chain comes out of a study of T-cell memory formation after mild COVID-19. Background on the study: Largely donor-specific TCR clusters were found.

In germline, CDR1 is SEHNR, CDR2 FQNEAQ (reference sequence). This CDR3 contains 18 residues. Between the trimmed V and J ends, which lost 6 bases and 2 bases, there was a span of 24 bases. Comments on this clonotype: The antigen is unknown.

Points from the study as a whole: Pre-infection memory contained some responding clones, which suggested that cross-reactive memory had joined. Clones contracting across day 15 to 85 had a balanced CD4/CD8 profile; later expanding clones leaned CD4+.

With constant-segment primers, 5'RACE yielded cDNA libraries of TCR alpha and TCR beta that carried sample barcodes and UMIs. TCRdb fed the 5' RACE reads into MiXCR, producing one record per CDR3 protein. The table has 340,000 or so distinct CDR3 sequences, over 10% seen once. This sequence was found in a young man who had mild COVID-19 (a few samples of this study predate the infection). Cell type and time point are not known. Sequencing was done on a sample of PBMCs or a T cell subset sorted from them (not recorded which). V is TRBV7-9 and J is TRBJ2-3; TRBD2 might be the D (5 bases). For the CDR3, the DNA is TGTGCCAGCAGTCCAGAGGGCATCCGGGATTGGGACACAGATACGCAGTATTTT. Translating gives CASSPEGIRDWDTDTQYF.